This is a list of T cell receptor beta chains from one sample in a study of blood T cell repertoires in COVID-19. Sequenced by immunoSEQ multiplex PCR; TCRdb stores in-frame clones only, minus some. Among 250,000 to 400,000 clones listed, about nine tenths were seen once. The sequenced sample was peripheral blood. The receptors originated from a woman aged 25 to 39 with COVID-19, enrolled during active disease. The CDR3 runs from the conserved cysteine through the conserved F or W. D genes are given only for firm matches. The size field is filled for only some rows; it gives once, few, many or a size class.

CDR3aa	CDR3nt	len	abundance	d_gene	j_gene	v_gene
CASSYGTRGGNQPQHF	TGTGCCAGCAGTTACGGCACCAGGGGCGGCAATCAGCCCCAGCATTTT	16	NA	NA	TRBJ1-5	TRBV6-2/TRBV6-3
CASGHATGAREQFF	TGTGCTAGTGGTCACGCCACAGGGGCGAGGGAGCAGTTCTTC	14	few	TRBD1	TRBJ2-1	TRBV12-5
CASSLAGGDVAFF	TGTGCCAGCAGCTTGGCTGGGGGCGACGTAGCTTTCTTT	13	NA	NA	TRBJ1-1	TRBV5-4
CAWTLRANVLTF	TGTGCCTGGACTCTAAGGGCCAACGTCCTGACTTTC	12	NA	NA	TRBJ2-6	TRBV30
CASRRGASGLETQYF	TGTGCCAGCAGACGGGGGGCTAGCGGGTTAGAGACCCAGTACTTC	15	NA	TRBD2	TRBJ2-5	TRBV7-8
CASSIGSLGDRLDEQFF	TGTGCCAGTAGTATAGGTTCCCTCGGGGACAGGCTCGATGAGCAGTTCTTC	17	once	TRBD1	TRBJ2-1	TRBV19
CASSYTTGVHGYTF	TGTGCCAGCAGTTACACGACAGGGGTCCATGGCTACACCTTC	14	NA	TRBD1	TRBJ1-2	TRBV6-5
CASSPPQGTAEAFF	TGTGCCAGCAGCCCCCCGCAGGGGACGGCTGAAGCTTTCTTT	14	NA	NA	TRBJ1-1	TRBV3-1/TRBV3-2
CASSLDPSSEAFF	TGTGCCAGCAGCTTAGACCCCTCCAGTGAAGCTTTCTTT	13	NA	NA	TRBJ1-1	TRBV11-3
CATSRETSGYEQYF	TGTGCCACCAGCAGAGAGACTAGCGGGTACGAGCAGTACTTC	14	NA	TRBD2	TRBJ2-7	TRBV15
CSVSGTVSRNGYTF	TGCAGCGTTTCCGGGACAGTGAGCAGAAATGGCTACACCTTC	14	NA	TRBD1	TRBJ1-2	TRBV29-1
CASSLGGPKNIQYF	TGTGCCAGCAGCCTAGGGGGACCCAAAAACATTCAGTACTTC	14	NA	NA	TRBJ2-4	TRBV5-8
CASSQVVGEQFF	TGTGCCAGCAGCCAAGTGGTCGGTGAGCAGTTCTTC	12	NA	NA	TRBJ2-1	TRBV3-1/TRBV3-2
CASSQVKGGRDYNEQFF	TGCGCCAGCAGCCAAGTAAAGGGCGGGAGGGACTACAATGAGCAGTTCTTC	17	NA	TRBD2	TRBJ2-1	TRBV4-1
CSVEEIAGGVVDTQYF	TGCAGCGTTGAAGAAATAGCGGGAGGGGTTGTAGATACGCAGTATTTT	16	NA	TRBD2	TRBJ2-3	TRBV29-1
CASSSITGRGTDTQYF	TGTGCCAGCAGTTCCATTACAGGGCGGGGCACAGATACGCAGTATTTT	16	once	NA	TRBJ2-3	TRBV28
CATSDWRTGGEQYF	TGTGCCACCAGTGATTGGAGGACAGGGGGCGAGCAGTACTTC	14	NA	TRBD1	TRBJ2-7	TRBV24-1
CASSWGPGLKDHEQYF	TGTGCCAGCAGTTGGGGCCCGGGACTCAAGGACCACGAGCAGTACTTC	16	NA	NA	TRBJ2-7	TRBV5-5
CASSLTIRGGETQYF	TGTGCCAGCAGCCTAACGATTAGGGGTGGGGAGACCCAGTACTTC	15	NA	NA	TRBJ2-5	TRBV11-2
CATSRGGHLGTEAFF	TGTGCCACCAGCAGGGGGGGGCACCTGGGCACTGAAGCTTTCTTT	15	NA	NA	TRBJ1-1	TRBV15
CAISEPKEVVTEAFF	TGTGCCATCAGTGAACCGAAAGAGGTTGTGACTGAAGCTTTCTTT	15	NA	NA	TRBJ1-1	TRBV10-3
CASSKCPERGLSGF	TGTGCCAGCAGCAAATGCCCGGAGCGAGGTTTATCGGGCTTC	14	NA	NA	TRBJ1-2	TRBV21-1
CASRASREREFF	TGTGCCAGCAGGGCTTCCCGGGAACGGGAGTTCTTC	12	NA	NA	TRBJ2-1	TRBV6-5
CASRWTGVPPNSPLHF	TGTGCCAGCAGATGGACAGGGGTGCCCCCTAATTCACCCCTCCACTTT	16	NA	TRBD1	TRBJ1-6	TRBV5-8
CASSWTLGQPQHF	TGTGCCAGCAGTTGGACTTTAGGCCAGCCCCAGCATTTT	13	NA	NA	TRBJ1-5	TRBV27
CASTMTGLGNTF	TGTGCCAGCACTATGACGGGTCTAGGAAACACCTTC	12	NA	NA	TRBJ1-2	TRBV6-5
CASSLDGRYGYTF	TGTGCCAGCAGCTTGGATGGCAGATATGGCTACACCTTC	13	NA	NA	TRBJ1-2	TRBV5-4
CASRNGRHNEKLFF	TGTGCCAGTAGGAACGGGAGACATAATGAAAAACTGTTTTTT	14	NA	NA	TRBJ1-4	TRBV19
CASSDTRQGEAFF	TGTGCCAGCAGTGATACTAGACAGGGAGAAGCTTTCTTT	13	few	TRBD1	TRBJ1-1	TRBV6-4
CASSPPTFYGYTF	TGTGCCAGCAGCCCACCCACTTTCTATGGCTACACCTTC	13	NA	NA	TRBJ1-2	TRBV7-9
CSASGLAGEDGDTQYF	TGCAGTGCTAGTGGTCTAGCGGGAGAGGATGGAGATACGCAGTATTTT	16	NA	TRBD2	TRBJ2-3	TRBV20-1
CASSDRSPGSYEQYF	TGTGCCAGCAGTGACCGGAGCCCTGGGTCCTACGAGCAGTACTTC	15	NA	NA	TRBJ2-7	TRBV6-1
CASSPGSGHQPQHF	TGTGCCAGCTCACCAGGATCAGGGCATCAGCCCCAGCATTTT	14	NA	NA	TRBJ1-5	TRBV18
CASSNKRVQETQYF	TGTGCCAGTAGTAACAAGCGGGTCCAAGAGACCCAGTACTTC	14	NA	NA	TRBJ2-5	TRBV19
CASQRINQETQYF	TGTGCCAGCCAGAGGATCAACCAAGAGACCCAGTACTTC	13	NA	NA	TRBJ2-5	TRBV6-6
CSVARGYQETQYF	TGCAGCGTTGCCCGGGGGTACCAAGAGACCCAGTACTTC	13	NA	NA	TRBJ2-5	TRBV29-1
CASSIGPGQESSYRREQYF	TGTGCCAGTAGTATAGGGCCGGGACAGGAAAGTTCCTATCGGAGGGAGCAGTACTTC	19	NA	TRBD1	TRBJ2-7	TRBV19
CASSLQGQTNTGELFF	TGTGCCAGCAGCTTACAGGGACAGACTAACACCGGGGAGCTGTTTTTT	16	once	TRBD1	TRBJ2-2	TRBV7-6
CASSADSGANVLTF	TGTGCCAGCAGCGCAGACTCTGGGGCCAACGTCCTGACTTTC	14	NA	NA	TRBJ2-6	TRBV7-9
CASSYGQGWTEAFF	TGTGCCAGCAGTTACGGACAGGGTTGGACTGAAGCTTTCTTT	14	few	TRBD1	TRBJ1-1	TRBV5-5
CASSLAPGDTGELFF	TGTGCCAGCAGCTTAGCCCCAGGGGACACCGGGGAGCTGTTTTTT	15	NA	NA	TRBJ2-2	TRBV7-2
CASSFRQGQDYLPFTEAFF	TGTGCCAGCAGTTTCAGACAGGGTCAGGACTACTTGCCATTCACTGAAGCTTTCTTT	19	NA	TRBD1	TRBJ1-1	TRBV7-9
CASTPQGMNTEAFF	TGTGCCAGCACCCCACAGGGAATGAACACTGAAGCTTTCTTT	14	NA	NA	TRBJ1-1	TRBV27
CASSPDRGGRGNTIYF	TGTGCCAGCAGCCCTGACAGGGGAGGGCGTGGAAACACCATATATTTT	16	NA	TRBD1	TRBJ1-3	TRBV6-6
CASSLGTGKNGYTF	TGTGCCAGCAGCTTGGGGACAGGGAAAAATGGCTACACCTTC	14	NA	TRBD1	TRBJ1-2	TRBV7-8
CASSKGTGAFHSGNTIYF	TGTGCCAGCAGTAAAGGGACAGGGGCTTTCCACTCTGGAAACACCATATATTTT	18	NA	TRBD1	TRBJ1-3	TRBV2
CASSLGAGSNQPQHF	TGTGCCAGCAGCCTTGGGGCCGGATCGAATCAGCCCCAGCATTTT	15	few	NA	TRBJ1-5	TRBV3-1/TRBV3-2